The 2 T cell receptor beta chains reported below all come from one sample, sequenced in a study of blood T cell repertoires in COVID-19. Profiled with immunoSEQ multiplex PCR; TCRdb holds only in-frame clones, not every one. The sample contains some 45,000 clones, 60% to 80% of which appear only once. The specimen was peripheral blood. These TCRs come from a man aged 65-85 years with acute or convalescent COVID-19.

The J gene is TRBJ2-5, the V gene TRBV7-9, with 9 bases identical to TRBD1. Germline loops: CDR1 SEHNR, CDR2 FQNEAQ (reference sequence). Trimming took 5 bases from V and 7 from J; bases not matched to a gene: 8. CDR3 size: 14 residues. CDR3 sequence: CASSHSPGQGTQYF. As DNA, the CDR3 is TGTGCCAGCAGCCATTCGCCGGGACAGGGGACCCAGTACTTC.

The chain employs TRBV10-1 and TRBJ1-1, with 11 bases that match TRBD1. Germline-derived CDR1 and CDR2 are WNHNN and SYGVQD (reference sequence). The CDR3 extends over 13 amino acids. The ends lost 5 bases at V and 11 bases at J; junction bases unmatched: 7. In DNA, the CDR3 is TGCGCCAGCAGTTCCCGGACAGGGGGCATGGCTTTCTTT. As protein: CASSSRTGGMAFF.